One sample yielded the 19 T cell receptor beta chains listed below, sequenced in a study of shared clonotypes between healthy human individuals. Clones were sequenced by immunoSEQ multiplex PCR, and TCRdb holds only the in-frame ones, with some missing. Of a few million clones in the sample, 90% to 96% were seen once. The sequencing sample was made of naive CD4+ T cells sorted from blood. Subset specified: CD45RA+ positively selected. The receptors here all came from a man between 18 and 35 years old in good health.

The chain employs TRBV4-1 and TRBJ2-3, with TRBD2 matching over 9 bases. Unmatched junction bases numbered 12, after V lost 8 bases and J lost 3 bases. Germline CDR1 MGHRA, CDR2 YSYEKL. The CDR3 has 16 residues. This CDR3 is CASAEASGKLTDTQYF. The CDR3 nucleotides read TGCGCCAGCGCTGAGGCTAGCGGGAAGTTAACAGATACGCAGTATTTT.

The genes are TRBV6-4 and TRBJ1-2; D remains ambiguous. This CDR3 is 14 amino acids long. The germline CDR1 and CDR2 sequences are MRHNA and SNTAGT. V dropped 2 bases and J dropped 4 bases, with 11 bases sitting between them. CDR3 nucleotides: TGTGCCAGCAGTGACCTCGGGGAACGCTATGGCTACACCTTC. Its protein is CASSDLGERYGYTF.

The J gene is TRBJ1-1, the V gene TRBV10-3; no reliable D call. CDR1 and CDR2 from the germline V gene are ENHRY and SYGVKD. V lost 4 bases and J lost 7, with 13 bases in between. This CDR3 comprises 13 residues. CDR3 sequence reads: CAISGSLGDEAFF. In nucleotides, the CDR3 is TGTGCCATCAGTGGTTCCCTCGGGGATGAAGCTTTCTTT.

Comments on this clone: Other DNA sequences in this sample translate to the same CDR3. The rearrangement uses TRBV6-1 and TRBJ2-5; no clear D. V was cut by 5 bases and J by 5 bases, with 3 bases left in between. The V gene's germline CDR1 is MNHNS and CDR2 SASEGT. CDR3 size: 10 residues. CDR3 nucleotide sequence: TGTGCCAGCAGTTGGGAGACCCAGTACTTC. Its protein is CASSWETQYF.

This sequence joins TRBV7-2 and TRBJ2-1; 9 bases are a match to TRBD2. Germline V gives CDR1 SGHTA, CDR2 FQGNSA. The CDR3 sequence is 15 residues long. V trimming: 7 bases; J trimming: 5 bases; junction bases outside the gene matches: 9. The CDR3 region is CASTLTSGVNNEQFF. The CDR3 DNA reads TGTGCCAGCACCCTGACTAGCGGAGTAAACAATGAGCAGTTCTTC.

The genes are TRBV5-1 and TRBJ1-1; 7 positions agree with TRBD1. This CDR3 is built from 13 residues. The germline gives CDR1 SGHRS, CDR2 YFSETQ. The trim removed 3 bases at V and 6 bases at J, leaving 5 bases unmatched. The DNA of the CDR3 is TGCGCCAGCAGCTCCCGACAGGGTGCTGAAGCTTTCTTT. This gives the protein CASSSRQGAEAFF.

About this clone itself: In the same sample, other DNA sequences code for this CDR3. V gene TRBV15 combines with J gene TRBJ2-3; 9 bases match TRBD1. CDR3 length: 15 residues. Trimming removed 0 bases from V and 4 bases from J; junction bases left unmatched: 2. Germline assignment: CDR1 LNHNV and CDR2 YYDKDF (reference sequence). CDR3 protein: CATSRDRQGADTQYF. The CDR3 DNA reads as TGTGCCACCAGCAGAGATCGACAGGGGGCAGATACGCAGTATTTT.

A single count supports this clone. Relative to the germline gene, one junction end is altered; a read error may explain this. V usage is TRBV6-6 and J usage is TRBJ2-7; 9 nucleotides agree with TRBD1. CDR1 and CDR2 from the germline V gene are MNHNY and SVGAGI (reference sequence). The CDR3 spans 11 residues. The CDR3 nucleotides are TGTGCCAGCAGCACCGGACAGGGGATTGACTTC. Its translation is CASSTGQGIDF.

The V call is TRBV18, the J call TRBJ2-5; D gene uncertain. The CDR3 length is 13 residues. Trimming removed 3 bases from V and 0 bases from J, with 5 bases in between. Germline V gene lookup returns CDR1 KGHSH and CDR2 LQKENI. CDR3 sequence: CASSPSHQETQYF. Written as DNA, the CDR3 is TGTGCCAGCTCACCTTCCCACCAAGAGACCCAGTACTTC.

This chain joins TRBV11-1 and TRBJ2-5, with 12 positions matching TRBD2. After removal of 6 bases from V and 7 bases from J, the junction contained 9 bases not matched to a gene. The germline V gene encodes CDR1 SGHAT and CDR2 FQDESV (reference sequence). There are 15 residues in the CDR3. The CDR3 DNA reads as TGTGCCAGCAGTTCGTCTAGCGGGGGGGCGGCGACCCAGTACTTC. As protein: CASSSSSGGAATQYF.

The gene calls are TRBV18 and TRBJ1-2; 8 positions match TRBD1. V dropped 6 bases and J dropped 2; count of bases not matched to a gene: 5. There are 14 residues in the CDR3. Germline V gene data show CDR1 as KGHSH and CDR2 as LQKENI. Here the CDR3 reads CASSDRAGNYGYTF. As DNA, the CDR3 is TGTGCCAGCTCGGACAGGGCAGGGAACTATGGCTACACCTTC.

The chain is built from TRBV19 and TRBJ1-2; TRBD1 agrees at 8 bases. V dropped 5 bases and J dropped 2; count of bases not matched to a gene: 4. The CDR3 spans 14 residues. Germline V gene data show CDR1 as LNHDA and CDR2 as SQIVND (reference sequence). In nucleotides, the CDR3 is TGTGCCAGTAGTCAGGGGGCGGGGAACTATGGCTACACCTTC. This gives the protein CASSQGAGNYGYTF.

This chain joins TRBV18 and TRBJ1-1; D is ambiguous. Germline assignment: CDR1 KGHSH and CDR2 LQKENI. The V and J ends lost 3 bases and 1 base respectively, with 9 bases between them. This CDR3 comprises 14 residues. CDR3 region: CASSPRASNTEAFF. The CDR3 nucleotides read TGTGCCAGCTCACCCCGCGCGTCGAACACTGAAGCTTTCTTT.

This clone occurred once. This sequence joins TRBV6-6 and TRBJ1-4, with a possible D match to TRBD1 (6 bases). From germline, CDR1 is MNHNY and CDR2 SVGAGI (reference sequence). The CDR3 length is 15 residues. V dropped 5 bases and J dropped 3 bases, with 13 bases sitting between them. CDR3 in amino acids: CASSRQDTPNEKLFF. The CDR3 DNA reads as TGTGCCAGCAGTCGACAGGATACACCTAATGAAAAACTGTTTTTT.

Written as DNA, the CDR3 is TGTGCCAGCAGCTTATCGCGACTGGGTAGCGGGGGTTCAGATACGCAGTATTTT. Translating it yields CASSLSRLGSGGSDTQYF. V is TRBV11-3 and J is TRBJ2-3; TRBD2 agrees at 9 bases. Germline V lookup: CDR1 SGHNT, CDR2 YENEEA. The CDR3 sequence is 18 residues long. The V segment lost 2 bases and the J segment 4 bases; nucleotides outside the gene matches: 13.

The chain employs TRBV5-1 and TRBJ1-1; D is unresolved. Germline V gene lookup returns CDR1 SGHRS and CDR2 YFSETQ. This CDR3 spans 14 amino acids. V was pared by 4 bases and J by 4 bases, with 14 bases between. The CDR3 is CASSSSPGSTEAFF. CDR3 coding DNA: TGCGCCAGCAGCAGTTCCCCGGGTAGCACTGAAGCTTTCTTT.

The chain is built from TRBV2 and TRBJ1-2, with 8 bases matching TRBD1. The V and J ends lost 6 bases and 11 bases, in that order; junction bases with no gene match: 8. CDR3 length: 12 amino acids. Germline CDR1 is SNHLY and CDR2 is FYNNEI. The CDR3 sequence is CASREDRELYTF. Written as DNA, the CDR3 is TGTGCCAGCAGAGAGGACAGGGAACTATACACCTTC.

V is TRBV2 and J is TRBJ2-1; 11 positions match TRBD2. In germline, CDR1 is SNHLY, CDR2 FYNNEI. The V segment lost 6 bases and the J segment 4 bases; nucleotides outside the gene matches: 8. This CDR3 comprises 16 residues. This chain's CDR3 is CASRGTSGIIYNEQFF. The DNA of the CDR3 is TGTGCCAGCAGGGGGACTAGCGGAATTATTTACAATGAGCAGTTCTTC.

This clone was detected only once. V gene TRBV7-2 combines with J gene TRBJ2-1; 9 positions match TRBD2. Trimming cost V 1 base and J 2 bases; bases outside gene matches: 3. Germline V lookup: CDR1 SGHTA, CDR2 FQGNSA. This CDR3 comprises 16 residues. The CDR3 bases are TGTGCCAGCAGCTTAGAGGCTAGCGGGACCTACAATGAGCAGTTCTTC. Translating it yields CASSLEASGTYNEQFF.